The source of this T cell receptor beta chain is a study of cytomegalovirus exposure and HLA in healthy donors. Each donor's status was that of a healthy bone marrow donor. PCR used 60 Vbeta primers and 13 Jbeta primers. Clones were sequenced by immunoSEQ multiplex PCR, and TCRdb holds only the in-frame ones, with some missing. Here the sample spans some 87,000 clones, roughly 60% being singletons. The sequence was obtained from a woman aged 25-40 years in good health and CMV-seropositive. Sequenced input: PBMCs.

The CDR3: CASSLIGTDTQYF. The CDR3 DNA follows: TGTGCCAGCAGCTTAATCGGCACAGATACGCAGTATTTT. This chain uses TRBV7-2 with TRBJ2-3; D is ambiguous. The CDR3 is 13 amino acids. The V end was cut by 2 bases, the J end by 1 base, with 4 bases between. The V gene's germline CDR1 is SGHTA and CDR2 FQGNSA.